The 21 T cell receptor beta chains in this list originate from one sample, sequenced in a study of shared clonotypes between healthy human individuals. TCRdb keeps only in-frame clones here, not all; method: immunoSEQ multiplex PCR. The data hold some 2.1 million clones, with roughly 94% observed a single time. Selected positively for CCR7 and CD45RO-negative, naive CD8 cells excluded terminally differentiated effector memory CD45RA+ cells. Sequenced sample: naive CD8+ T cells sorted from blood. The receptors come from a man aged 18 to 29 in good health.

As for this clone: Sequence at one end of the junction differs from germline and may be a read error. This rearrangement joins TRBV4-1 to TRBJ2-5; tentatively, D is TRBD2 (6 bases). This CDR3 comprises 11 residues. CDR1 is MGHRA, CDR2 YSYEKL, per germline. The CDR3 loop reads CASSQLRGRNF. CDR3 DNA: TGCGCCAGCAGCCAACTGCGGGGACGGAACTTC.

As concerns this clone: This same CDR3 is encoded by further DNA sequences in the sample. This chain links TRBV19 with TRBJ1-6; no reliable D call. V shed 7 bases and J shed 0 bases, with 7 bases lying between them. This CDR3 region has 14 residues. Looked up from germline, CDR1 is LNHDA and CDR2 is SQIVND (reference sequence). CDR3 in amino acids: CASKGSSYNSPLHF. CDR3 sequence (DNA): TGTGCCAGTAAAGGGAGCTCCTATAATTCACCCCTCCACTTT.

This sequence joins TRBV5-6 and TRBJ1-2; no firm D call. CDR3 length: 15 amino acids. From germline, CDR1 is SGHDT and CDR2 YYEEEE. Trimming took off 4 bases at V and 1 base at J, with 14 bases between the two ends. The CDR3 protein is CASSLEGSVNYGYTF. In DNA, the CDR3 is TGTGCCAGCAGCCTGGAGGGCAGCGTTAACTATGGCTACACCTTC.

The rearrangement joins TRBV5-5 to TRBJ1-1; possible D gene TRBD1, 6 bases. Germline loops: CDR1 SGHKS, CDR2 YYEKEE (reference sequence). V was shortened by 6 bases and J by 1 base, with 10 bases between the two germline ends. This CDR3 comprises 13 residues. Here the CDR3 reads CASIQQGNTEAFF. DNA of the CDR3: TGTGCCAGCATCCAACAGGGGAACACTGAAGCTTTCTTT.

The chain carries TRBV27 and TRBJ1-2, with D possibly matching TRBD1 (6 bases). V lost 6 bases to trimming and J lost 7 bases, with 12 bases between them. The germline gives CDR1 MNHEY, CDR2 SMNVEV (reference sequence). The CDR3 covers 12 residues. The CDR3 bases are TGTGCCAGCAGCCCGGCAGGGGTTGGCTACACCTTC. This translates into CASSPAGVGYTF.

The rearrangement joins TRBV5-4 to TRBJ2-5, with D perhaps TRBD1 (5 bases). V gave up 9 bases and J gave up 5 bases, with 11 bases separating them. Germline CDR1 is SGHNT and CDR2 is YYREEE (reference sequence). The CDR3 has 11 amino acids. CDR3 residues: CATQGTETQYF. The CDR3, as DNA: TGTGCCACCCAGGGAACCGAGACCCAGTACTTC.

This clone was seen once. The same CDR3 also results from other DNA sequences found in this sample. The gene calls are TRBV28 and TRBJ1-3; 9 positions match TRBD1. CDR1 is MDHEN, CDR2 SYDVKM, per germline. V lost 2 bases to trimming and J lost 7 bases; unmatched junction nucleotides: 3. The CDR3 contains 14 residues. The chain's CDR3 is CASSLGGQGNTIYF. Here the CDR3 DNA reads TGTGCCAGCAGTTTAGGGGGACAGGGTAACACCATATATTTT.

V gene TRBV2 combines with J gene TRBJ1-1; 7 nucleotides align to TRBD1. The V gene end was trimmed by 3 bases and the J gene end by 2 bases; junction bases not matched to a gene: 6. The CDR3 is 15 residues long. Germline assignment: CDR1 SNHLY and CDR2 FYNNEI. The CDR3 here is CASSETGQVNTEAFF. CDR3 nucleotides: TGTGCCAGCAGTGAGACCGGACAGGTTAACACTGAAGCTTTCTTT.

About this clone: Within the sample, other DNA sequences also encode this same CDR3. The chain combines TRBV9 with TRBJ2-3, with TRBD2 matching over 7 bases. V was pared by 0 bases and J by 3 bases, with 4 bases of the junction left unmatched. Germline assignment: CDR1 SGDLS and CDR2 YYNGEE. The CDR3 spans 15 residues. In DNA, the CDR3 is TGTGCCAGCAGCGTAGATGGACTAGTAACAGATACGCAGTATTTT. Protein product: CASSVDGLVTDTQYF.

A few counts support this clone. This chain connects TRBV27 to TRBJ2-1; unclear D gene. This CDR3 has 13 residues. Per the germline V gene, CDR1 is MNHEY and CDR2 is SMNVEV (reference sequence). V shed 4 bases and J shed 0 bases, with 4 bases lying between them. For the CDR3, the DNA is TGTGCCAGCAGTTCCTTCTCCTACAATGAGCAGTTCTTC. Amino acid sequence: CASSSFSYNEQFF.

The V gene is TRBV7-9, the J gene TRBJ2-7; D might be TRBD2 (6 bases). Germline V gives CDR1 SEHNR, CDR2 FQNEAQ (reference sequence). The CDR3 has 13 amino acids. Trimming shortened V by 4 bases and J by 4 bases, and 11 bases separated the two germline ends. CDR3 amino acids: CASSWGEVYEQYF. In DNA, the CDR3 is TGTGCCAGCAGCTGGGGGGAGGTGTACGAGCAGTACTTC.

This clone was seen only once. The same CDR3 can be traced to other DNA sequences in this sample. The chain couples TRBV9 to TRBJ2-7; D not certain. The CDR3 totals 13 residues. Germline V gene lookup returns CDR1 SGDLS and CDR2 YYNGEE. V lost 3 bases to trimming and J lost 0 bases, with 7 bases between them. The CDR3 spells CASSAAPSYEQYF. Written as DNA, the CDR3 is TGTGCCAGCAGCGCCGCCCCCTCCTACGAGCAGTACTTC.

A remark on this clone: Additional DNA sequences in this sample encode the identical CDR3. This rearrangement joins TRBV19 to TRBJ2-5; 10 positions match TRBD2. The length of the CDR3 is 15 residues. Losses at the gene ends were 3 bases for V and 2 bases for J; bases not matched to a gene: 3. The germline V gene has CDR1 LNHDA and CDR2 SQIVND (reference sequence). The CDR3 spells CASSILAGAQETQYF. In DNA form, the CDR3 reads TGTGCCAGTAGTATCCTAGCGGGGGCTCAAGAGACCCAGTACTTC.

Only one count was recorded for this clone. This sample includes further DNA sequences coding for the same CDR3. V usage is TRBV27 and J usage is TRBJ2-7; TRBD1 or TRBD2 may be the D gene (6 bases each). The CDR3 has 13 amino acids. Germline values: CDR1 MNHEY, CDR2 SMNVEV (reference sequence). The V end was cut by 4 bases, the J end by 3 bases, with 10 bases between. Here the CDR3 DNA reads TGTGCCAGCAGTTACGGGGGCGGCTACGAGCAGTACTTC. This translates into CASSYGGGYEQYF.

The chain uses TRBV27 and TRBJ2-7; 8 bases line up with TRBD1. CDR1 and CDR2 (germline): MNHEY, SMNVEV (reference sequence). The trim removed 4 bases at V and 2 bases at J, leaving 4 bases unmatched. This CDR3 is 14 amino acids long. The CDR3 protein is CASSSGGDPYEQYF. CDR3 DNA: TGTGCCAGCAGTTCAGGGGGCGATCCCTACGAGCAGTACTTC.

The rearrangement joins TRBV27 to TRBJ2-5; the match to TRBD2 covers 9 bases. Germline CDR1 and CDR2: MNHEY and SMNVEV (reference sequence). With V trimmed by 6 bases and J by 3 bases, 2 bases remained unmatched. The CDR3 covers 13 residues. Written as DNA, the CDR3 is TGTGCCAGCAGGCGCGGGGGGGAAGAGACCCAGTACTTC. Protein sequence: CASRRGGEETQYF.

V usage is TRBV13 and J usage is TRBJ1-2; TRBD1 aligns across 8 bases. The CDR3 is made up of 13 amino acids. Germline CDR1 reads PRHDT; CDR2 reads FYEKMQ (reference sequence). Germline trimming cut 9 bases from V and 8 bases from J; bases unmatched to any gene: 11. CDR3 amino acids: CASAGQEVGGYTF. The CDR3 DNA reads as TGTGCCAGTGCGGGACAGGAGGTTGGGGGCTACACCTTC.

This chain uses TRBV13 with TRBJ2-3; possible D gene TRBD2, 5 bases. CDR3 size: 15 residues. Per the germline V gene, CDR1 is PRHDT and CDR2 is FYEKMQ (reference sequence). Trimming pared 8 bases from V and 0 bases from J, leaving 15 bases between. The CDR3 here is CASGGSLLSTDTQYF. The CDR3 nucleotides read TGTGCCAGCGGCGGGTCTCTCCTTAGCACAGATACGCAGTATTTT.

The genes are TRBV19 and TRBJ1-6; tentative D call: TRBD1 (5 bases). Germline V gene sequence: CDR1 LNHDA, CDR2 SQIVND (reference sequence). This CDR3 is 16 amino acids long. V lost 5 bases and J 3 bases, leaving 14 bases between the germline ends. This CDR3 is CASSGNRTFYNSPLHF. CDR3 DNA: TGTGCCAGTAGTGGAAACCGGACATTCTATAATTCACCCCTCCACTTT. The complete variable domain, with remaining parts taken from reference TRBV19 and TRBJ1-6, reads DGGITQSPKYLFRKEGQNVTLSCEQNLNHDAMYWYRQDPGQGLRLIYYSQIVNDFQKGDIAEGYSVSREKKESFPLTVTSAQKNPTAFYLCASSGNRTFYNSPLHFGNGTRLTVT.

The CDR3 here is CASSSWDRFNEKLFF. The CDR3 DNA sequence: TGTGCCAGCAGCTCGTGGGACAGGTTTAATGAAAAACTGTTTTTT. The chain uses TRBV11-2 and TRBJ1-4; 8 nucleotides match TRBD1. Germline lookup yields CDR1 SGHAT and CDR2 FQNNGV. CDR3 length: 15 residues. V lost 4 bases, J lost 4 bases, and 5 bases stayed unmatched.

V usage is TRBV18 and J usage is TRBJ2-7; the match to TRBD1 covers 7 bases. The germline V gene has CDR1 KGHSH and CDR2 LQKENI. This CDR3 has 16 amino acids. The trim removed 3 bases at V and 4 bases at J, leaving 12 bases unmatched. CDR3: CASSPGMGTVRYEQYF. The DNA of the CDR3 is TGTGCCAGCTCACCGGGCATGGGGACAGTTCGATACGAGCAGTACTTC.